The subject of this entry is one T cell receptor (beta chain). The antigen is undetermined. The sample is drawn from a study of T-cell memory formation after mild COVID-19. General study findings and limits: Mainly in CM and EM were contracting CD4+ clones; CD8+ were in EMRA. Confirmation was lacking for SARS-CoV-2 specificity of second-wave clones that peaked on day 37. Some clones that responded were present in memory (sampled pre-infection), which suggests cross-reactive memory joined.

Researchers used 5'RACE with constant-segment primers to make TCR alpha and TCR beta cDNA libraries that carry sample barcodes and UMIs. TCRdb fed the 5' RACE reads into MiXCR, producing one record per CDR3 protein. The sample has approximately 260,000 distinct CDR3 sequences, more than 15% seen once. Germline lookup yields CDR1 LGHNA and CDR2 YSLEER. V was pared by 0 bases and J by 2 bases, with 10 bases between. The CDR3 contains 15 residues. This clonotype was obtained from a man between 18 and 29 years old who had mild COVID-19 (a few samples of this study predate the infection). Cell type and time point are not known. J is TRBJ2-5 and V is TRBV4-3, with D uncertain. Material for sequencing was PBMCs or a T cell subset sorted from them (not recorded which). In nucleotides, the CDR3 is TGCGCCAGCAGCCAAGATATCGACGATCAAGAGACCCAGTACTTC. This sequence encodes CASSQDIDDQETQYF.